This T cell receptor (beta chain) comes out of a study of T cells in Graves' hyperthyroidism and ophthalmopathy. General observations from the study: Most thyroid clonotypes with frequency above 0.001 were detected in blood.

This clonotype was observed a handful of times. Its antigen is unknown. Germline CDR1 and CDR2: SGDLS and YYNGEE. The CDR3 contains 19 residues. Trimming left V 0 bases short and J 1 base short, with 22 bases between. Amplification yielded TCR beta CDR3 regions, with RNA transcripts as the source. The HTBI primer set drove a first-round RT-PCR of the TCR CDR3. TCRdb used MiXCR to reprocess the multiplex PCR reads, holding one entry per CDR3 protein. This sample has around 280,000 distinct CDR3 sequences, with 13% found just once. The TCR was taken from a woman in her 30s with Graves' hyperthyroidism that later progressed to Graves' ophthalmopathy. The sample consisted of blood. The genes are TRBV9 and TRBJ1-1; tentative D call: TRBD1 (6 bases). The CDR3 DNA reads TGTGCCAGCAGCGTAGTCGGTGTCCCTCTGGGAGGGGGGAACACTGAAGCTTTCTTT. This sequence encodes CASSVVGVPLGGGNTEAFF.